This entry concerns a single TCR beta chain. The data stem from a study of T cell responses to AZD1222 COVID-19 vaccine. The method was immunoSEQ multiplex PCR; TCRdb's version includes in-frame clones alone and lacks a portion of them. The data show about 120,000 clones, approximately 91% seen once. Sequencing was performed on peripheral blood, taken 28 days after the second AZD1222 dose. This TCR derives from an adult who received the AZD1222 COVID-19 vaccine.

The CDR3 DNA reads TGTGCCAGCAGCTTAGCAAGGAGCGGCGGCGTTGGGGGGAATGAGCAGTTCTTC. Amino acids: CASSLARSGGVGGNEQFF. The chain carries TRBV7-9 and TRBJ2-1; a weak D match, TRBD2 (6 bases). The germline V gene encodes CDR1 SEHNR and CDR2 FQNEAQ (reference sequence). V shed 0 bases and J shed 7 bases, with 22 bases lying between them. The CDR3 covers 18 residues.